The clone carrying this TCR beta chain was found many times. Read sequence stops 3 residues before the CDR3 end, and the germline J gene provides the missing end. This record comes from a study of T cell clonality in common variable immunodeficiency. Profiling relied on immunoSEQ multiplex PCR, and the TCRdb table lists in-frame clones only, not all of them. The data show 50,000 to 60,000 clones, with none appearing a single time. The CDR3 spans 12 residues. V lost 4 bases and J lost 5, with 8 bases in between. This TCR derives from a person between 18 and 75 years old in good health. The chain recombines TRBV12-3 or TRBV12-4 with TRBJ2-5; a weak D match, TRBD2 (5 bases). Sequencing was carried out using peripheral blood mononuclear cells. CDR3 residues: CASSSPSETQYF. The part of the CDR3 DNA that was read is TGTGCCAGCAGTTCTCCTAGCGAGACC.